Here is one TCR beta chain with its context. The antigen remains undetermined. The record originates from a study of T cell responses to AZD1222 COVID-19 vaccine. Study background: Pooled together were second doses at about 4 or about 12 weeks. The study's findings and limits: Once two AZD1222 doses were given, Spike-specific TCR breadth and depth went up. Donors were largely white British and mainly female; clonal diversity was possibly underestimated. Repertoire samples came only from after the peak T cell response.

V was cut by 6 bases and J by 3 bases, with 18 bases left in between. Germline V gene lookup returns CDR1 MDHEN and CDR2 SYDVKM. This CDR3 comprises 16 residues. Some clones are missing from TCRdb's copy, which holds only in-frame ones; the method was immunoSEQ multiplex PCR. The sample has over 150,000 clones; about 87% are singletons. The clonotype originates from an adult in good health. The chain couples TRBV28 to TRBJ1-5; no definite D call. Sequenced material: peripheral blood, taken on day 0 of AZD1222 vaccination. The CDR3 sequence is CASSLRRAAINQPQHF. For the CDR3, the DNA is TGTGCCAGCAGCCTGCGTCGGGCGGCGATCAATCAGCCCCAGCATTTT.